The sequence of this TCR beta chain was determined in a study of blood T cell repertoires in COVID-19. The wider study: PBMCs, B-cell-depleted T cells, or T cells provided the cDNA or gDNA that made up the material.

Self-reported history from a screening survey and questionnaire set each donor's cohort. Resolution of symptoms, clearance, or two negative PCRs was present in recovered Cohort 3 donors. V shed 1 base and J shed 9 bases, with 8 bases lying between them. Germline CDR1 SGHRS, CDR2 YFSETQ. This CDR3 is built from 12 residues. Only in-frame clones appear in the TCRdb table, and some are missing; sequencing was by immunoSEQ multiplex PCR. The data contain 150,000 or so clones, less than 90% of them singletons. This rearrangement joins TRBV5-1 to TRBJ2-1; no clear D gene. What was sequenced was PBMCs or T cells enriched from blood (not recorded which). The origin of this receptor is a woman aged 50 to 60 who had recovered from COVID-19. CDR3 residues: CASSLPGFEQFF. CDR3 nucleotide sequence: TGCGCCAGCAGCTTGCCCGGGTTTGAGCAGTTCTTC.